Listed below are T cell receptor beta chains from one sample, sequenced in a study of cytomegalovirus exposure and HLA in healthy donors. Produced via immunoSEQ multiplex PCR; TCRdb's table is partial and in-frame only. The sample records about 89,000 clones, around 64% being singletons. Input material: PBMCs. All receptors come from a man under 40 in good health and CMV-seronegative. CDR3s include the opening cysteine and the closing phenylalanine or tryptophan. Fields, in order: J gene, V gene, clone size, D gene, CDR3 protein, CDR3 DNA. D genes are given only for firm matches. Expanded clones get a size class; other rows say once, few or many, or leave the size out.

J: TRBJ1-2
V: TRBV28
size: .
D: .
CDR3: CAGGQGYGYTF
DNA: TGTGCGGGGGGGCAGGGTTATGGCTACACCTTC

J: TRBJ2-7
V: TRBV10-2
size: .
D: .
CDR3: CASSVPGTYEQYF
DNA: TGCGCCAGCAGTGTTCCGGGAACCTACGAGCAGTACTTC

J: TRBJ2-7
V: TRBV19
size: .
D: TRBD1
CDR3: CATGTGAYEQYF
DNA: TGTGCCACAGGGACAGGGGCCTACGAGCAGTACTTC

J: TRBJ1-2
V: TRBV5-1
size: .
D: .
CDR3: CASSSLSGLNYGYTF
DNA: TGCGCCAGCAGCAGCTTAAGCGGACTTAACTATGGCTACACCTTC

J: TRBJ1-1
V: TRBV6-6
size: .
D: TRBD1
CDR3: CASSTGGFNTEAFF
DNA: TGTGCCAGCAGTACAGGGGGTTTCAACACTGAAGCTTTCTTT

J: TRBJ2-2
V: TRBV5-1
size: .
D: .
CDR3: CASSLPGQNTGELFF
DNA: TGCGCCAGCAGCCTGCCGGGACAGAACACCGGGGAGCTGTTTTTT

J: TRBJ1-2
V: TRBV27
size: few
D: TRBD1
CDR3: CASSYKGQGANGYTF
DNA: TGTGCCAGCAGTTATAAGGGACAGGGGGCTAATGGCTACACCTTC

J: TRBJ2-1
V: TRBV27
size: .
D: .
CDR3: CASSSAGQYNEQFF
DNA: TGTGCCAGCAGCTCCGCGGGGCAGTACAATGAGCAGTTCTTC

J: TRBJ1-2
V: TRBV12-5
size: .
D: TRBD1
CDR3: CASGLRTGVGYTF
DNA: TGTGCTAGTGGTCTCCGGACAGGGGTCGGCTACACCTTC

J: TRBJ2-7
V: TRBV4-1
size: .
D: .
CDR3: CASSKGPGNYEQYF
DNA: TGCGCCAGCAGCAAGGGTCCAGGGAACTACGAGCAGTACTTC

J: TRBJ1-1
V: TRBV7-2
size: .
D: TRBD1
CDR3: CASSPMTGAATEAFF
DNA: TGTGCCAGCAGCCCGATGACAGGGGCGGCCACTGAAGCTTTCTTT

J: TRBJ1-1
V: TRBV19
size: .
D: .
CDR3: CASLSSRDTEAFF
DNA: TGTGCCAGCCTTAGCTCGCGAGACACTGAAGCTTTCTTT

J: TRBJ1-6
V: TRBV13
size: .
D: .
CDR3: CASARGMGNSPLHF
DNA: TGTGCCAGCGCCCGGGGAATGGGTAATTCACCCCTCCACTTT